The source of this T cell receptor beta chain is a study of long-term antiretroviral therapy in people with HIV (dated by TCRdb to between 2021 and 2023). About the full investigation: The earliest samples were collected about a decade before the 2015 WHO recommendation for immediate ART, when ART was typically delayed until CD4 counts fell. A total of about 200 cryopreserved PBMC samples were contributed to the cohort by 30 adults with confirmed HIV infection, with samples collected serially over a mean of 6 years (range 1-12). Whether ART initiation and durable HIV suppression were associated with changes in peripheral blood TRB repertoire composition and diversity was tested in a retrospective serial study. About a third of the roughly 30 participants with HIV were female. No cross-contamination during QIAcube processing was shown when test extractions of a monoclonal T-cell line were performed alongside about 30 polyclonal samples. The full study reports these points: Starting ART was linked to a significant rise in TRB diversity, yet even with long-term ART the diversity remained significantly lower than in transplant donor controls. Because pre-ART samples had limited cell numbers, unsorted PBMC were profiled rather than sorted CD4+ and CD8+ T cells. Samples dated from the mid-2000s to the late 2010s, and the ART regimens used may be less effective than current ones. HIV repertoires had narrower CDR3 length ranges than controls, and the network structure suggested an antigen-experienced repertoire that shifted only slightly toward naive after ART. Since PBMC availability was limited, sequencing covered only the TCR beta chain, with no alpha chain pairing. The repertoire was dominated across all time points by expanded TRB clones identified before ART initiation, although this dominance was seen to fluctuate and to decrease in many PLHIV after ART. No data were available on ART adherence, viral resistance or therapy changes, limiting inferences about post-ART repertoire changes.

The CDR1 and CDR2 encoded by the germline V gene are SQVTM and ANQGSEA. Reading from cysteine to phenylalanine, the CDR3 counts 13 amino acids. The kept DNA is CDR3 alone, 39 bases in frame from the first base. Relative to germline, V is 4 bases shorter and J is 4 bases shorter, with 13 bases between their ends. This clone came up once. This receptor's antigen is unknown. Base-call qualities are not available, and no considerably larger clone is one nucleotide away. Sequencing of the TRB variable region was done with the immunoSEQ hsTCRB v3.0 assay at survey level resolution. The target sequencing depth for TRB was roughly 40,000-55,000 T-cell genomes per sample. TRB libraries were pooled and sequenced on an Illumina MiSeq using a v3 150-cycle kit. The published analysis was carried out like this. Analysis of repertoires was carried out in R inside a reproducible Nextflow workflow spanning QC, data transformation and analysis. LymphoSeq2, an R package for AIRR-Seq data exploration, was used to implement custom analyses. A few samples that produced fewer than 5000 total TRB sequences were removed, so approximately 190 HIV repertoires were analyzed. Among the 170 to 200 retained HIV repertoires, some 60 were collected before ART initiation and 120 to 130 after ART initiation. Each repertoire was downsampled to 5000 TRB nucleotide sequences, and summary statistics were averaged across 100 downsampling iterations. TRB sequences were retained for analysis only if CDR3 regions of at least seven amino acids were present. Diversity was measured with a Shannon entropy-derived clonality score and the Gini coefficient. In repertoire networks, the top 5000 CDR3 amino acid sequences were linked whenever an edit distance of one separated two sequences. For TRB CDR3 amino acid sequences, antigen specificity groups and MHC restriction were predicted with GLIPH2. To flag known associations with CMV, EBV, HIV or tissue antigens, CDR3 amino acid sequences were compared against VDJdb and McPAS-TCR. Pre-ART, post-ART and control groups were compared with Wilcoxon signed-rank tests and Holm-Bonferroni correction. TCRdb re-hosts the immuneACCESS table, in-frame sequences only. Its copies lack some clones; in the studies checked, an unresolved V gene accounts for under half of them, and the cause for the rest is not known. The V and J calls and clone size were taken over from that table, and D and trimming were inferred from the DNA. The sample table contains just over 35,000 clones; only one count was recorded for about four fifths of them. The ten most abundant clones make up about 5.7% of the sample.

Inclusion was restricted to participants for whom at least one PBMC sample before ART initiation and at least two post-ART samples were available. All participants with HIV were treated in the United States of America. Cryopreserved samples of roughly 0.95-10 million PBMC were thawed and washed before DNA extraction. At the time of the earliest PBMC sample, participants with HIV were aged between 23 and 54 years. Per participant, PBMC samples came from 1-4 timepoints prior to ART initiation and 2-8 timepoints following ART initiation, for a median of 7 samples. For every participant, serial HIV viral load, CD4+ T-cell count, ART history and demographic data were obtained. Genomic DNA was extracted from unsorted PBMC with a Qiagen kit on a QIAcube, with processing performed in batches of 12 samples.

The sequence joins TRBV29-1 to TRBJ2-5; the D segment could be TRBD1, given 5 matching bases. The receptor comes from a man between 18 and 35 years old with HIV. The sample here was unsorted PBMCs, taken 0.6 years after starting antiretroviral therapy. The CDR3 reads CSVVRGWGETQYF. In nucleotides, the sequence is TGCAGCGTTGTAAGGGGTTGGGGAGAGACCCAGTACTTC.